The clone carrying this T cell receptor beta chain was recorded a few times. TCRdb's table, derived via immunoSEQ multiplex PCR, lists solely in-frame clones and lacks some. Among some 110,000 clones listed, about 89% were seen once. The CDR3 runs to 12 residues. The germline V gene has CDR1 SEHNR and CDR2 FQNEAQ (reference sequence). The ends were cut back, 4 bases at V and 7 bases at J, with 10 bases in the middle. The entry originates in a study of T cell changes during pregnancy in multiple sclerosis. The sequences come from peripheral blood, collected before pregnancy. This clonotype originated in a female donor with multiple sclerosis, enrolled in a pregnancy study. V gene TRBV7-9 combines with J gene TRBJ1-1; D is perhaps TRBD1 (6 bases). This chain's CDR3 is CASSSGVSEAFF. The CDR3 DNA reads as TGTGCCAGCAGCTCAGGGGTGAGTGAAGCTTTCTTT.